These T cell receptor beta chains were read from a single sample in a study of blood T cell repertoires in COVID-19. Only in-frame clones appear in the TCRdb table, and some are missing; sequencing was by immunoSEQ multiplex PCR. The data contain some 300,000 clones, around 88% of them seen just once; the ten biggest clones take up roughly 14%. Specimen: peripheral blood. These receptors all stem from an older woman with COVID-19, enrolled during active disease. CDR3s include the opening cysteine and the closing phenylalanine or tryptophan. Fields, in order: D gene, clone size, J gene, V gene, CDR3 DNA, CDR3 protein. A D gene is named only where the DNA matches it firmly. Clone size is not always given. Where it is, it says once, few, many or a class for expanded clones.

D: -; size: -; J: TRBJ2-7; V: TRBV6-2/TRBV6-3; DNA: TGTGCCAGCAGTTATCAGGGGCCCTCCTACGAGCAGTACTTC; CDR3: CASSYQGPSYEQYF
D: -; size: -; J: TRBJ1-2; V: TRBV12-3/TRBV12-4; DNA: TGTGCCAGCAGTTTATCCCTCCTCGGCTACACCTTC; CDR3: CASSLSLLGYTF
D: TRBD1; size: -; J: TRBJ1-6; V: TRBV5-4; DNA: TGTGCCAGCAGCACGCGGACAGGGGGGAATAATTCACCCCTCCACTTT; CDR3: CASSTRTGGNNSPLHF
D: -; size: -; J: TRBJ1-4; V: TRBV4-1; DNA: TGCGCCAGCAGCCAATCGGATGAAAAACTGTTTTTT; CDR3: CASSQSDEKLFF
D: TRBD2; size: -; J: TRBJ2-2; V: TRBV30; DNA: TGTGCCTGGAGTTGGGGAGGGACCGGGGAGCTGTTTTTT; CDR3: CAWSWGGTGELFF
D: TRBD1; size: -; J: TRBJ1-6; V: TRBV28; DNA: TGTGCCAGCAGTGCATCCGGGACAGGGAATTCACCCCTCCACTTT; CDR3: CASSASGTGNSPLHF
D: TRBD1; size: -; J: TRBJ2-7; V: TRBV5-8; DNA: TGTGCCAGCAGCTACCGGGGACAGGGAGGCTACGAGCAGTACTTC; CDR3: CASSYRGQGGYEQYF
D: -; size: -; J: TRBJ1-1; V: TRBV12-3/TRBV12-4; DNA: TGTGCCAGCAGTTTTCGGCCGGACAGCAAAGCTTTCTTT; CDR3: CASSFRPDSKAFF
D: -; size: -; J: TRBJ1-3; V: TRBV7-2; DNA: TGTGCCAGCAGCCCAGACCCCGGGGGAGGAAACACCATATATTTT; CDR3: CASSPDPGGGNTIYF
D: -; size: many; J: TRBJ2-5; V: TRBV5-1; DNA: TGCGCCAGCAGCTTGCTAACGGGGGTTCGTGAGACCCAGTACTTC; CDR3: CASSLLTGVRETQYF
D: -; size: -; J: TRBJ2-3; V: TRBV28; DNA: TGTGCCAGCAGTCCGGCGGGCTCCCCGGATACGCAGTATTTT; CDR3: CASSPAGSPDTQYF